This is a list of T cell receptor beta chains from one sample in a study of CD8 T cells in ankylosing spondylitis. From the 5' RACE reads, TCRdb called clonotypes with MiXCR, one entry per CDR3 protein. This sample carries about 440,000 distinct CDR3 sequences, 17% of them seen once, and the ten largest clones take approximately 1%. Material for sequencing was blood, either unsorted or a sorted T cell fraction (not recorded which). The receptors shown here come from a male donor with ankylosing spondylitis. Each CDR3 is given with its conserved first and last residue. D genes are given only for firm matches. The size field is filled for only some rows; it gives once, few, many or a size class.

V gene: TRBV30; D gene: NA; clone size: NA; J gene: TRBJ2-7; CDR3 protein: CAWRVVGAYEQYF; CDR3 DNA: TGTGCCTGGAGAGTGGTCGGAGCCTACGAGCAGTACTTC
V gene: TRBV5-1; D gene: NA; clone size: few; J gene: TRBJ1-1; CDR3 protein: CASSLIQGNAEAFF; CDR3 DNA: TGCGCCAGCAGCCTCATACAGGGAAACGCTGAAGCTTTCTTT
V gene: TRBV27; D gene: NA; clone size: NA; J gene: TRBJ2-2; CDR3 protein: CASTPRGNTGELFF; CDR3 DNA: TGTGCCAGCACCCCTCGGGGGAACACCGGGGAGCTGTTTTTT
V gene: TRBV4-3; D gene: NA; clone size: NA; J gene: TRBJ2-7; CDR3 protein: CASSHRLVTNRYEQYF; CDR3 DNA: TGCGCCAGCAGCCACCGCCTGGTGACCAACCGCTACGAGCAGTACTTC
V gene: TRBV6-5; D gene: NA; clone size: few; J gene: TRBJ1-1; CDR3 protein: CASSYEGRTEAFF; CDR3 DNA: TGTGCCAGCAGTTACGAGGGCAGGACTGAAGCTTTCTTT
V gene: TRBV5-1; D gene: NA; clone size: NA; J gene: TRBJ1-2; CDR3 protein: CASSPRASANYGYTF; CDR3 DNA: TGCGCCAGCAGCCCTCGGGCGTCTGCTAACTATGGCTACACCTTC
V gene: TRBV20-1; D gene: NA; clone size: few; J gene: TRBJ2-2; CDR3 protein: CSAFPPGTGELFF; CDR3 DNA: TGCAGTGCTTTCCCCCCGGGCACCGGGGAGCTGTTTTTT
V gene: TRBV2; D gene: NA; clone size: many; J gene: TRBJ2-5; CDR3 protein: CASSEEETQYF; CDR3 DNA: TGCGCCAGCAGTGAGGAAGAGACCCAGTACTTC
V gene: TRBV29-1; D gene: TRBD2; clone size: NA; J gene: TRBJ2-3; CDR3 protein: CSVEIGTRSTDTQYF; CDR3 DNA: TGCAGCGTTGAGATTGGGACTAGGAGCACAGATACGCAGTATTTT
V gene: TRBV20-1; D gene: NA; clone size: few; J gene: TRBJ1-1; CDR3 protein: CSARVGEGIFTEAFF; CDR3 DNA: TGCAGTGCTAGAGTGGGGGAGGGAATCTTCACTGAAGCTTTCTTT
V gene: TRBV28; D gene: TRBD1; clone size: NA; J gene: TRBJ1-2; CDR3 protein: CASRASGTGQFNYGYTF; CDR3 DNA: TGTGCCAGCCGCGCGTCCGGAACGGGACAGTTTAACTATGGCTACACCTTC
V gene: TRBV5-5; D gene: TRBD1; clone size: NA; J gene: TRBJ2-7; CDR3 protein: CASSSPVGDRVYEQYF; CDR3 DNA: TGTGCCAGCAGCTCCCCAGTCGGAGACAGGGTCTACGAGCAGTACTTC
V gene: TRBV20-1; D gene: TRBD2; clone size: many; J gene: TRBJ2-1; CDR3 protein: CSARVAGGSVYNEQFF; CDR3 DNA: TGCAGTGCTAGGGTAGCGGGAGGGTCCGTATACAATGAGCAGTTCTTC
V gene: TRBV11-2; D gene: NA; clone size: few; J gene: TRBJ1-6; CDR3 protein: CASSLVGRDNSPLHF; CDR3 DNA: TGTGCCAGCAGCTTAGTAGGCAGGGATAATTCACCCCTCCACTTT
V gene: TRBV5-8; D gene: NA; clone size: NA; J gene: TRBJ2-7; CDR3 protein: CASSLGGGRSYEQYF; CDR3 DNA: TGTGCCAGCAGCTTAGGGGGAGGAAGGTCCTACGAGCAGTACTTC
V gene: TRBV3-1; D gene: NA; clone size: many; J gene: TRBJ2-1; CDR3 protein: CASSQGDGGYNEQFF; CDR3 DNA: TGTGCCAGCAGCCAAGGGGACGGCGGCTACAATGAGCAGTTCTTC
V gene: TRBV5-1; D gene: TRBD1; clone size: few; J gene: TRBJ2-6; CDR3 protein: CASSPGQYSGANVLTF; CDR3 DNA: TGCGCCAGCAGCCCGGGACAGTACTCTGGGGCCAACGTCCTGACTTTC
V gene: TRBV6-5; D gene: NA; clone size: few; J gene: TRBJ2-2; CDR3 protein: CASSFWAGVTGELFF; CDR3 DNA: TGTGCCAGCAGTTTCTGGGCAGGGGTAACCGGGGAGCTGTTTTTT
V gene: TRBV29-1; D gene: TRBD1; clone size: many; J gene: TRBJ1-2; CDR3 protein: CSVGTGGYGYTF; CDR3 DNA: TGCAGCGTTGGGACAGGGGGCTATGGCTACACCTTC